A single sample is the source of the 25 T cell receptor beta chains below, sequenced in a study of blood T cells in healthy people across ages. For the second PCR, which ran for roughly 6 to 11 cycles, a sample-barcoded 5' primer and a J-beta primer mix were used. MiXCR, applied by TCRdb to the 5' RACE reads, yields one record per CDR3 protein. This table holds 1 million to 1.2 million distinct CDR3 sequences, roughly two fifths found once. Material for sequencing was blood. Source of these receptors: a young man in good health.

Turning to this clonotype: It may be a read error: a sequence one base away is much more abundant. The chain employs TRBV13 and TRBJ1-2; the match to TRBD1 covers 9 bases. Germline lookup yields CDR1 PRHDT and CDR2 FYEKMQ (reference sequence). The CDR3 covers 14 residues. In DNA form, the CDR3 reads TGTGTCAGCAGTATTGGACAGGGGACCGACGGCTACACCTTC. Protein sequence: CVSSIGQGTDGYTF. The full variable domain, with the rest looked up from reference TRBV13 and TRBJ1-2, is AAGVIQSPRHLIKEKRETATLKCYPIPRHDTVYWYQQGPGQDPQFLISFYEKMQSDKGSIPDRFSAQQFSDYHSELNMSSLELGDSALYFCVSSIGQGTDGYTFGSGTRLTVV.

This chain joins TRBV20-1 and TRBJ2-1; tentatively, D is TRBD2 (5 bases). The CDR3 length is 14 residues. Germline CDR1 reads DFQATT; CDR2 reads SNEGSKA (reference sequence). V gave up 5 bases and J gave up 0 bases, with 11 bases separating them. The CDR3 nucleotides read TGCAGTGCTTACGCGGGTGGCTCCTACAATGAGCAGTTCTTC. Translation gives CSAYAGGSYNEQFF.

The CDR3 sequence: CASSVGCKLFF. CDR3 DNA sequence: TGTGCCAGCAGCGTTGGGTGCAAGCTGTTTTTT. The chain employs TRBV14 and TRBJ1-4, with D hard to call. The CDR3 runs to 11 residues. Trimming took off 5 bases at V and 14 bases at J, with 12 bases between the two ends. CDR1 SGHDN and CDR2 FVKESK come from the germline V gene. The entire variable domain, with the rest obtained from reference TRBV14 and TRBJ1-4, is as follows: EAGVTQFPSHSVIEKGQTVTLRCDPISGHDNLYWYRRVMGKEIKFLLHFVKESKQDESGMPNNRFLAERTGGTYSTLKVQPAELEDSGVYFCASSVGCKLFFGSGTQLSVL.

Points on this clonotype: One end of the junction fails to match germline, which may point to a read error. The chain has TRBV12-3 or TRBV12-4 and TRBJ1-2, with D maybe TRBD1 (6 bases). This CDR3 is built from 13 residues. The CDR3 coding sequence is TGCCCCAGCAGAAGAGGGGGGGACTATGGCTACACCTTC. Translation: CPSRRGGDYGYTF.

This clonotype was observed a handful of times. The genes are TRBV4-3 and TRBJ2-7; tentative D call: TRBD1 (6 bases). Germline V lookup: CDR1 LGHNA, CDR2 YSLEER. Trimming removed 2 bases from V and 4 bases from J, with 12 bases in between. There are 14 residues in the CDR3. The CDR3 sequence is CASSQQQGGYEQYF. CDR3 in DNA: TGCGCCAGCAGCCAACAACAGGGTGGTTACGAGCAGTACTTC.

The genes are TRBV4-2 and TRBJ2-7; D is uncertain. Germline CDR1 is LGHNA and CDR2 is YNFKEQ. The V end was cut by 1 base, the J end by 0 bases, with 7 bases between. This CDR3 comprises 14 residues. The CDR3 nucleotides are TGTGCCAGCAGCCAAGTGCAGGACTCCTACGAGCAGTACTTC. It yields the protein CASSQVQDSYEQYF.

V and J are TRBV10-3 and TRBJ2-1, with 15 bases that match TRBD2. The ends lost 7 bases at V and 10 bases at J; junction bases unmatched: 2. CDR3 length: 13 amino acids. Germline assignment: CDR1 ENHRY and CDR2 SYGVKD. The CDR3 loop is CAITGTSGREQFF. CDR3 bases: TGTGCCATCACCGGGACTAGCGGGAGGGAGCAGTTCTTC.

The V call is TRBV7-9, the J call TRBJ2-7; D possibly corresponds to TRBD1 (5 bases). The V end lost 4 bases, the J end lost 0 bases, and 13 bases lay between the germline ends. The CDR3 length is 15 residues. The germline V gene has CDR1 SEHNR and CDR2 FQNEAQ (reference sequence). This CDR3 is CASSSLTASSYEQYF. CDR3 bases: TGTGCCAGCAGCTCGTTGACAGCTAGCTCCTACGAGCAGTACTTC.

The V call is TRBV27, the J call TRBJ2-3; 8 bases align to TRBD1. Germline CDR1 reads MNHEY; CDR2 reads SMNVEV (reference sequence). V shed 5 bases and J 3 bases; nucleotides not matched to a gene: 10. This CDR3 has 16 amino acids. CDR3 sequence (DNA): TGTGCCAGCAGTCCCCAGCGGACAGGGAGTACAGATACGCAGTATTTT. Protein product: CASSPQRTGSTDTQYF.

V and J are TRBV5-1 and TRBJ1-1; 9 bases align to TRBD1. V dropped 4 bases and J dropped 6; count of bases not matched to a gene: 7. Germline V lookup: CDR1 SGHRS, CDR2 YFSETQ. This CDR3 is built from 14 residues. In DNA, the CDR3 is TGCGCCAGCAGCCGGGGACAGGGTGACTCTGAAGCTTTCTTT. Translated, it gives CASSRGQGDSEAFF.

V is TRBV7-2 and J is TRBJ1-1, with a tentative D call TRBD1 (5 bases). V was trimmed by 5 bases and J by 6 bases, leaving 13 bases between them. The CDR3 has 13 residues. CDR1 and CDR2 from the germline V gene are SGHTA and FQGNSA. In nucleotides, the CDR3 is TGTGCCAGCAGCCCCCACAGGCGCTCTGAAGCTTTCTTT. The encoded protein is CASSPHRRSEAFF. Supplemented by reference TRBV7-2 and TRBJ1-1, the full variable domain reads GAGVSQSPSNKVTEKGKDVELRCDPISGHTALYWYRQSLGQGLEFLIYFQGNSAPDKSGLPSDRFSAERTGGSVSTLTIQRTQQEDSAVYLCASSPHRRSEAFFGQGTRLTVV.

DNA of the CDR3: TGTGCCAGCAGCCCCTGGACAGGGGGTAGATACAATGAGCAGTTCTTC. Amino acid sequence: CASSPWTGGRYNEQFF. J is TRBJ2-1 and V is TRBV12-3 or TRBV12-4; 10 bases are shared with TRBD1. V lost 6 bases to trimming and J lost 4 bases; unmatched junction nucleotides: 9. There are 16 residues in the CDR3.

This clonotype was picked up a small number of times. The chain links TRBV7-9 to TRBJ1-2; D remains unclear. V lost 5 bases and J lost 11, with 15 bases in between. CDR3 size: 12 residues. The germline V gene has CDR1 SEHNR and CDR2 FQNEAQ (reference sequence). CDR3: CASSPLTPEYTF. In DNA, the CDR3 is TGTGCCAGCAGCCCCCTCACCCCGGAGTACACCTTC.

V is TRBV14 and J is TRBJ1-4; 7 bases match TRBD1. With V trimmed by 4 bases and J by 3 bases, 11 bases remained unmatched. Germline V gene data show CDR1 as SGHDN and CDR2 as FVKESK. The CDR3 spans 17 residues. This CDR3 reads CASSPHLTGTANEKLFF. CDR3 nucleotide sequence: TGTGCCAGCAGCCCTCACTTAACCGGGACAGCTAATGAAAAACTGTTTTTT.

The V gene is TRBV14, the J gene TRBJ2-5; tentative D call: TRBD2 (6 bases). V dropped 9 bases and J dropped 3 bases, with 11 bases sitting between them. Germline assignment: CDR1 SGHDN and CDR2 FVKESK. This CDR3 spans 12 amino acids. CDR3 coding DNA: TGTGCCAGAATTACGGGGGAAGAGACCCAGTACTTC. It codes for CARITGEETQYF.

This clonotype was picked up a small number of times. The J gene is TRBJ1-1, the V gene TRBV4-3; D gene unclear. Germline loops: CDR1 LGHNA, CDR2 YSLEER. There are 14 residues in the CDR3. Trimming took 8 bases from V and 0 from J, leaving 13 bases between them. CDR3 sequence: CASALGVVNTEAFF. In DNA, the CDR3 is TGCGCCAGCGCACTGGGAGTTGTGAACACTGAAGCTTTCTTT.

The chain recombines TRBV6-1 with TRBJ1-1, with unresolved D. The CDR3 is 18 residues long. Germline V lookup: CDR1 MNHNS, CDR2 SASEGT. The V and J ends lost 6 bases and 0 bases respectively, with 23 bases between them. CDR3 bases: TGTGCCAGCAGGTCCACCCCTCTGTATCCAAACATGAACACTGAAGCTTTCTTT. It yields the protein CASRSTPLYPNMNTEAFF.

The chain couples TRBV6-5 to TRBJ2-3; 7 bases align to TRBD1. From germline, CDR1 is MNHEY and CDR2 SVGAGI. J lost 4 bases, V lost 6 bases, and 13 bases had no gene match. There are 16 residues in the CDR3. The DNA for the CDR3 is TGTGCCAGCAGCTATAGGACAGGAAGGGATGCAGATACGCAGTATTTT. This encodes CASSYRTGRDADTQYF.

This clonotype has a single count. This chain uses TRBV4-3 with TRBJ2-1, with D unclear. Trimming cost V 1 base and J 10 bases, with 17 bases left between them. CDR3 length equals 15 residues. CDR1 and CDR2 from the germline V gene are LGHNA and YSLEER. The DNA of the CDR3 is TGCGCCAGCAGCCAAGTGAACGCAGTATCCTACGAGCAGTTCTTC. Protein product: CASSQVNAVSYEQFF.

This CDR3 reads CASSYAGRDTQYF. DNA of the CDR3: TGTGCCAGCAGTTACGCGGGGAGGGATACGCAGTATTTT. V is TRBV6-5 and J is TRBJ2-3, with D tentatively TRBD2 (6 bases). Germline V gene lookup returns CDR1 MNHEY and CDR2 SVGAGI. V lost 2 bases and J 6 bases, leaving 9 bases between the germline ends. The length of the CDR3 is 13 residues.

This clonotype was seen a few times. J is TRBJ1-1 and V is TRBV29-1; no clear D gene. The CDR3 is 10 residues long. The V and J ends lost 3 bases and 8 bases respectively, with 7 bases between them. Germline V lookup: CDR1 SQVTM, CDR2 ANQGSEA. CDR3 nucleotide sequence: TGCAGCGTTGATAGTGGGGAAGCTTTCTTT. It codes for CSVDSGEAFF.

This chain joins TRBV11-2 and TRBJ1-2; D ambiguous. The V end lost 4 bases, the J end lost 6 bases, and 15 bases lay between the germline ends. This CDR3 has 14 residues. Germline assignment: CDR1 SGHAT and CDR2 FQNNGV. DNA of the CDR3: TGTGCCAGCAGCTCCGCTCCATGGCGAGATGGCTACACCTTC. Residues: CASSSAPWRDGYTF.

This clonotype showed up just a few times. The V and J genes are TRBV20-1 and TRBJ2-4; 14 bases align to TRBD2. The V gene end was trimmed by 5 bases and the J gene end by 8 bases; junction bases not matched to a gene: 8. The V gene's germline CDR1 is DFQATT and CDR2 SNEGSKA (reference sequence). This CDR3 spans 15 amino acids. Here the CDR3 reads CSASTSGGARDIQYF. Here the CDR3 DNA reads TGCAGTGCTTCGACTAGCGGGGGGGCTAGGGACATTCAGTACTTC.

This clonotype was seen more than once but under ten times. The chain combines TRBV4-1 with TRBJ1-2; D gene ambiguous. The germline V and J ends were trimmed by 2 bases and 8 bases, with 12 bases remaining between them. CDR1 is MGHRA and CDR2 is YSYEKL in the germline V gene. This CDR3 contains 13 residues. CDR3 sequence: CASSQLVGRGYTF. DNA for the CDR3: TGCGCCAGCAGCCAATTGGTCGGGAGAGGCTACACCTTC.

This clonotype was counted a few times. The chain is built from TRBV6-5 and TRBJ1-4, with 7 positions matching TRBD1. Germline assignment: CDR1 MNHEY and CDR2 SVGAGI. J lost 8 bases, V lost 4 bases, and 7 bases had no gene match. The CDR3 length is 14 residues. CDR3 sequence (DNA): TGTGCCAGCAGTTCCAACAGGGGAACGGAAAAACTGTTTTTT. Translating it yields CASSSNRGTEKLFF.